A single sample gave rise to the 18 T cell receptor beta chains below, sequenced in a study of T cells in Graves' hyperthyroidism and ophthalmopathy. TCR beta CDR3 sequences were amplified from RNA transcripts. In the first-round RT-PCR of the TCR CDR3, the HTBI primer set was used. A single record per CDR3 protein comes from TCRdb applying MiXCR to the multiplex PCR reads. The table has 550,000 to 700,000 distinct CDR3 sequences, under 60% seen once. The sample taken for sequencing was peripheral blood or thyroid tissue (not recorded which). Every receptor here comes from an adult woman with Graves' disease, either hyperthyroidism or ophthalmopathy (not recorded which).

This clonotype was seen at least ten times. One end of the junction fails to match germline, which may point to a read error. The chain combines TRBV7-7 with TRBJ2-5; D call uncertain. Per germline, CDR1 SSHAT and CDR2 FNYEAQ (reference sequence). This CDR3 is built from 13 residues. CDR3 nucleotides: TGTGCTAGCAGCTGGACGCCCAAAGAGACCCAGTACTTC. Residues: CASSWTPKETQYF.

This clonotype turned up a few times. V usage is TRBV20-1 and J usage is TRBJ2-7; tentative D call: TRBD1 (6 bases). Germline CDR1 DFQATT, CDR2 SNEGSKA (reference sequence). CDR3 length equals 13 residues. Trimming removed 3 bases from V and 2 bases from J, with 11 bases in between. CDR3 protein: CSARRTATYEQYF. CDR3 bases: TGCAGTGCTAGGAGGACAGCCACCTACGAGCAGTACTTC.

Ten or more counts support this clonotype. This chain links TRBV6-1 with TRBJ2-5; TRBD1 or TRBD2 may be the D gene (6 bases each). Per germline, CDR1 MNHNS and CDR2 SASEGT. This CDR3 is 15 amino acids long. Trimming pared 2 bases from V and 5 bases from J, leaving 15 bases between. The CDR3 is CASSERGDNGETQYF. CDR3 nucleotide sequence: TGTGCCAGCAGTGAAAGGGGGGACAATGGCGAGACCCAGTACTTC.

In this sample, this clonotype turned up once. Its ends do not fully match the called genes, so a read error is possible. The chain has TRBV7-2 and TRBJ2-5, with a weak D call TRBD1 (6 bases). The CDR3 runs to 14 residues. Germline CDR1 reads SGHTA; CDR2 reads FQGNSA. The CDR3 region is CASSQVTGQETQYF. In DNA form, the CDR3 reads TGCGCCAGCAGCCAAGTGACAGGCCAAGAGACCCAGTACTTC. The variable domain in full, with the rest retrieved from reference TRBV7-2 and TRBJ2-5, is GAGVSQSPSNKVTEKGKDVELRCDPISGHTALYWYRQSLGQGLEFLIYFQGNSAPDKSGLPSDRFSAERTGGSVSTLTIQRTQQEDSAVYLCASSQVTGQETQYFGPGTRLLVL.

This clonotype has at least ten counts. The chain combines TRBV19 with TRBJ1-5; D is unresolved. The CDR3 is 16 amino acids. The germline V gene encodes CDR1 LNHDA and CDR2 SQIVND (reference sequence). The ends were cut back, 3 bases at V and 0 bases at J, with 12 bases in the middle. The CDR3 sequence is CASSIGVSYSNQPQHF. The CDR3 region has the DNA TGTGCCAGTAGTATTGGGGTATCTTATAGCAATCAGCCCCAGCATTTT.

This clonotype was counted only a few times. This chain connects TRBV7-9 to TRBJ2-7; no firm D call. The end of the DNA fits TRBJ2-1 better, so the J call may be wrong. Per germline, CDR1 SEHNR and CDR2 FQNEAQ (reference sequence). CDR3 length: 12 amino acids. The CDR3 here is CASSLPGDEQFF. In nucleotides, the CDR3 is TGTGCCAGCAGCTTGCCCGGCGATGAGCAGTTCTTC.

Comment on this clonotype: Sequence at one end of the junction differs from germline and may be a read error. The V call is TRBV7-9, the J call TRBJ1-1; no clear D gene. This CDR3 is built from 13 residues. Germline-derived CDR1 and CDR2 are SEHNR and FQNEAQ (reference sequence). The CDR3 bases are TGTGCCAGCAGCTTAGCAGTGAACAATGAAGCTTTCTTT. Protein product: CASSLAVNNEAFF. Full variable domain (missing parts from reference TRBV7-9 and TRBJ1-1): DTGVSQNPRHKITKRGQNVTFRCDPISEHNRLYWYRQTLGQGPEFLTYFQNEAQLEKSRLLSDRFSAERPKGSFSTLEIQRTEQGDSAMYLCASSLAVNNEAFFGQGTRLTVV.

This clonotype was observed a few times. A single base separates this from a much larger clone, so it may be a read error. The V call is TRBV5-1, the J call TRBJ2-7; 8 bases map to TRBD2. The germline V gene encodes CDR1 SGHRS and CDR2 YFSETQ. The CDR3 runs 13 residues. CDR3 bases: TGCGCCAGCAGCGCGGGACTAGGGTACGAGCAGTGCTTC. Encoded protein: CASSAGLGYEQCF.

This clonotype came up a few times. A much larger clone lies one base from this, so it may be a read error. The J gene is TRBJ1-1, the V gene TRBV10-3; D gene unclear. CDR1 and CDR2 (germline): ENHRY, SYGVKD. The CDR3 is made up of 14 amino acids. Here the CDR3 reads CASSYAKSGTEALF. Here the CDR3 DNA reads TGTGCCAGCAGTTACGCGAAGTCCGGCACTGAAGCTCTCTTT.

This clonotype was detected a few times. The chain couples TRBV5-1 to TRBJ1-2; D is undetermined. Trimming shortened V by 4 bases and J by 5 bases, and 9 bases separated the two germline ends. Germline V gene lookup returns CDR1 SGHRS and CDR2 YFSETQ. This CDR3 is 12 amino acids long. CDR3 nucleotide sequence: TGCGCCAGCAGCGAACAGTGGTATGGCTACACCTTC. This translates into CASSEQWYGYTF.

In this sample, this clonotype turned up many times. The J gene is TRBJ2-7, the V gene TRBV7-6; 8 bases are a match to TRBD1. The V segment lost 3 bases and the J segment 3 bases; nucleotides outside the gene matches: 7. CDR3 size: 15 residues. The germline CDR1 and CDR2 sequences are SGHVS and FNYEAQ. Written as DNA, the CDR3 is TGTGCCAGCAGCTTTAAGACCGGGACAGGCTACGAGCAGTACTTC. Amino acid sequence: CASSFKTGTGYEQYF. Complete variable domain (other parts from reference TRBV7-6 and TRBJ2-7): GAGVSQSPRYKVTKRGQDVALRCDPISGHVSLYWYRQALGQGPEFLTYFNYEAQQDKSGLPNDRFSAERPEGSISTLTIQRTEQRDSAMYRCASSFKTGTGYEQYFGPGTRLTVT.

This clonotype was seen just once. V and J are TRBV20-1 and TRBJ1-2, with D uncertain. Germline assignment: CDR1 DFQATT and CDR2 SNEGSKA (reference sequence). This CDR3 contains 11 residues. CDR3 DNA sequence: TGCAATTATTGGGGTGTCTATGGCTACACCTTC. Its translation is CNYWGVYGYTF.

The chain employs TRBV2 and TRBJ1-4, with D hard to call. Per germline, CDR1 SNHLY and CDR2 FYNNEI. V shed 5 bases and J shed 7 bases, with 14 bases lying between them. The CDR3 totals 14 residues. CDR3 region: CASSPRVSSEKLFF. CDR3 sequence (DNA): TGTGCCAGCAGTCCGAGGGTATCGAGTGAAAAACTGTTTTTT.

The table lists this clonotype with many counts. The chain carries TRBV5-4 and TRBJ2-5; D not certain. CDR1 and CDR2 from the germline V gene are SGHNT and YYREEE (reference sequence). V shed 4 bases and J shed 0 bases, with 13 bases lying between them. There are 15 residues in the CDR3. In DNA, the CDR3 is TGTGCCAGCAGCCAGATCGGGCAGGACCAAGAGACCCAGTACTTC. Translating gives CASSQIGQDQETQYF.

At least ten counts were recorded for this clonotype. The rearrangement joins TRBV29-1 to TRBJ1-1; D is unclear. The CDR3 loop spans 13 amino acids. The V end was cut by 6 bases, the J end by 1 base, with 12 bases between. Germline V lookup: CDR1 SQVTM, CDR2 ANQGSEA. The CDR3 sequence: CSVKFPGNTEAFF. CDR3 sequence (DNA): TGCAGCGTCAAATTCCCGGGGAACACTGAAGCTTTCTTT.

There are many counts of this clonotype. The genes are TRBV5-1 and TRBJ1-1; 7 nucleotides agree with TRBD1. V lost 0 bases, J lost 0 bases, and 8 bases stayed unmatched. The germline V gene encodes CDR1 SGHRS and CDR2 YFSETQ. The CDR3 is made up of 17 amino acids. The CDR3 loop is CASSLAGGPGMNTEAFF. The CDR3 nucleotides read TGCGCCAGCAGCTTGGCAGGGGGACCTGGGATGAACACTGAAGCTTTCTTT.

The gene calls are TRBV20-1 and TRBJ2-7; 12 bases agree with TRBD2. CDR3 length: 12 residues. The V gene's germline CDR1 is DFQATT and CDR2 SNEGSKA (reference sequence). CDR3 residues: CSVGTSGCEQYF. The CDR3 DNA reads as TGCAGCGTAGGGACTAGCGGGTGCGAGCAGTACTTC.

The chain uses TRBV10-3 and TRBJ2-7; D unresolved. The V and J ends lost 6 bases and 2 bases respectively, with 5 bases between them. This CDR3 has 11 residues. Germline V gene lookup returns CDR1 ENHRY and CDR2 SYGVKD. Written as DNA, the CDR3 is TGTGCCATCAGAGACACCTACGAGCAGTACTTC. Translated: CAIRDTYEQYF.